This T cell receptor beta chain was recovered during a study of blood T cell repertoires in COVID-19. About the study: The study drew acute and convalescent COVID-19 samples from the United States, Italy and Spain.

The CDR3 extends over 16 amino acids. Germline V CDR1 and CDR2: MGHDK, SYGVNS. V lost 3 bases to trimming and J lost 0 bases, with 12 bases between them. In the original analysis: Estimates of nucleated cell counts were drawn from the amplification of reference gene primers. The data were produced by immunoSEQ multiplex PCR, yet TCRdb's version contains in-frame clones alone and is incomplete. D and trimming were read from the DNA, whereas the V and J calls and clone size are those reported in that table. The sample comprises about 80,000 clones, about 85% of which are singletons, and roughly 9% rests with the top ten.

This clonotype was sampled from a human donor in a cohort sampled during active COVID-19. The rearrangement joins TRBV25-1 to TRBJ1-3; no definite D call. The sample consisted of peripheral blood. The CDR3 DNA follows: TGTGCCAGCAGTGAGTGGACGGGGAGCTCTGGAAACACCATATATTTT. Protein product: CASSEWTGSSGNTIYF.